Below are 19 T cell receptor beta chains sequenced from a single sample in a study of molecular identifiers for immune sequencing clone quantification. TCRdb reprocessed the PCR reads via MiXCR and lists one record per CDR3 protein. The sample lists roughly 100,000 distinct CDR3 sequences, under 40% occurring once. The sample comprised naive CD8+ T cells from blood, with Jurkat cell RNA spiked in. Subset meaning: FACS-sorted CD8+CD4-CCR7+CD45RA+ naive T cells. The receptors originated from a human donor in good health. Some libraries in this study had Jurkat cell RNA spiked in.

This clonotype has a handful of counts. The chain carries TRBV6-5 and TRBJ2-2; D possibly matches TRBD1 or TRBD2 (6 bases each). This CDR3 contains 12 residues. Between the trimmed V and J ends, which lost 10 bases and 6 bases, there was a span of 12 bases. The germline gives CDR1 MNHEY, CDR2 SVGAGI. Here the CDR3 reads CATLGGPGELFF. CDR3 in DNA: TGTGCCACCCTAGGGGGGCCCGGGGAGCTGTTTTTT.

V and J are TRBV5-3 and TRBJ1-5; weak D call: TRBD1 (6 bases). TRBV5-3 is sorted into the ORF group, with uncertain function. This CDR3 is built from 14 residues. Trimming left V 8 bases short and J 2 bases short, with 14 bases between. The CDR3 region is CASSMDSGNQPQHF. CDR3 in DNA: TGTGCCAGCAGCATGGACAGTGGCAATCAGCCCCAGCATTTT.

Many counts were recorded for this clonotype. V gene TRBV7-8 combines with J gene TRBJ1-1; D not certain. Germline V CDR1 and CDR2: SGHVS, FQNEAQ. The V end was cut by 4 bases, the J end by 1 base, with 13 bases between. The CDR3 sequence is 15 residues long. Here the CDR3 DNA reads TGTGCCAGCAGCTCTGAATCGACGGGGAACACTGAAGCTTTCTTT. The encoded protein is CASSSESTGNTEAFF. The full variable domain, in which reference TRBV7-8 and TRBJ1-1 provide the parts outside the CDR3, is GAGVSQSPRYKVAKRGQDVALRCDPISGHVSLFWYQQALGQGPEFLTYFQNEAQLDKSGLPSDRFFAERPEGSVSTLKIQRTQQEDSAVYLCASSSESTGNTEAFFGQGTRLTVV.

On this clonotype: A read error may explain this, as a much larger clone is one base away. This rearrangement joins TRBV19 to TRBJ1-5, with D tentatively TRBD1 (6 bases). Germline CDR1 reads LNHDA; CDR2 reads SQIVND (reference sequence). This CDR3 is 15 amino acids long. This CDR3 reads CAMAPAGVNNQPLHF. In DNA form, the CDR3 reads TGTGCCATGGCCCCGGCAGGGGTAAACAATCAGCCCCTGCATTTT.

This rearrangement joins TRBV4-1 to TRBJ2-3; D may be TRBD1 (6 bases). With 5 bases removed from V and 4 bases from J, the gap between germline ends came to 13 bases. Germline assignment: CDR1 MGHRA and CDR2 YSYEKL. The CDR3 loop spans 14 amino acids. The CDR3 sequence is CASSMKQGPDTQYF. The DNA of the CDR3 is TGCGCCAGCAGCATGAAGCAGGGGCCAGATACGCAGTATTTT.

This clonotype was observed many times. The genes are TRBV5-1 and TRBJ1-4; 7 bases are a match to TRBD1. The germline gives CDR1 SGHRS, CDR2 YFSETQ. The CDR3 length is 15 residues. After removal of 4 bases from V and 7 bases from J, the junction contained 10 bases not matched to a gene. This CDR3 is CASSASGGYREKLFF. In DNA, the CDR3 is TGCGCCAGCAGCGCCTCAGGGGGGTATCGTGAAAAACTGTTTTTT.

V gene TRBV11-2 combines with J gene TRBJ2-7; no definite D call. This CDR3 contains 12 residues. Per germline, CDR1 SGHAT and CDR2 FQNNGV. V was clipped by 3 bases and J by 3 bases, with 6 bases between them. The CDR3 DNA sequence: TGTGCCAGCAGCTTTTCCGACTACGAGCAGTACTTC. Translating gives CASSFSDYEQYF.

This clonotype was seen just once. This likely comes from a read error, as the CDR3 has no conserved phenylalanine or tryptophan at its end. The rearrangement joins TRBV27 to TRBJ2-3; TRBD1 or TRBD2 may be the D gene (5 bases each). There are 17 residues in the CDR3. The germline V gene encodes CDR1 MNHEY and CDR2 SMNVEV (reference sequence). The CDR3 sequence is CASSLSGPNPVAETQYI. The DNA for the CDR3 is TGTGCCAGCAGTTTATCGGGACCCAATCCAGTCGCAGAAACGCAGTATATT.

With regard to this clonotype: A much larger clone lies one base from this, so it may be a read error. This chain uses TRBV9 with TRBJ2-2; D call uncertain. V gave up 0 bases and J gave up 7 bases, with 10 bases separating them. Germline V gives CDR1 SGDLS, CDR2 YYNGEE. The CDR3 totals 14 residues. CDR3 sequence (DNA): TGTGCCAGCAGCGTAGTACCGAGTGACGGGGAGCTGTTTTTT. Translation: CASSVVPSDGELFF.

About this clonotype: A read error may explain this, as a much larger clone is one base away. V usage is TRBV5-1 and J usage is TRBJ1-1, with D perhaps matching TRBD1 (5 bases). The germline V gene has CDR1 SGHRS and CDR2 YFSETQ. The CDR3 sequence is 14 residues long. DNA of the CDR3: TGCGCCAGCAGCTTGGCGCCAGGGAACTCTGAAGCTTTCTTT. Translating it yields CASSLAPGNSEAFF.

This clonotype occurred a few times. Here the CDR3 DNA reads TGTGCCAGCAGCCCCGGGACAGGCCCGAACACCGGGGAGCTGTTTTTT. It codes for CASSPGTGPNTGELFF. The rearrangement links TRBV5-4 to TRBJ2-2; the match to TRBD1 covers 8 bases. Looked up from germline, CDR1 is SGHNT and CDR2 is YYREEE (reference sequence). CDR3 length: 16 residues. Trimming took 4 bases from V and 0 from J; bases not matched to a gene: 5.

This clonotype was found a few times. The rearrangement joins TRBV5-4 to TRBJ1-1; perhaps TRBD1 as D (6 bases). CDR3 length: 13 amino acids. Deletions cut 1 base from V and 5 bases from J, with 9 bases between. CDR1 and CDR2 from the germline V gene are SGHNT and YYREEE (reference sequence). The CDR3 bases are TGTGCCAGCAGCTTGCGGGGGGCGACTGAAGCTTTCTTT. Translation: CASSLRGATEAFF. Complete variable domain (other parts from reference TRBV5-4 and TRBJ1-1): ETGVTQSPTHLIKTRGQQVTLRCSSQSGHNTVSWYQQALGQGPQFIFQYYREEENGRGNFPPRFSGLQFPNYSSELNVNALELDDSALYLCASSLRGATEAFFGQGTRLTVV.

This chain links TRBV7-2 with TRBJ2-1; 8 nucleotides match TRBD1. V dropped 6 bases and J dropped 6; count of bases not matched to a gene: 4. The germline CDR1 and CDR2 sequences are SGHTA and FQGNSA. The CDR3 totals 13 residues. In nucleotides, the CDR3 is TGTGCCAGCAGTACGGACAGGGTCAATGAGCAGTTCTTC. Protein: CASSTDRVNEQFF.

V and J are TRBV5-6 and TRBJ2-5; D is unresolved. Per the germline V gene, CDR1 is SGHDT and CDR2 is YYEEEE. The V end was cut by 2 bases, the J end by 4 bases, with 15 bases between. CDR3 length: 15 residues. The CDR3 region is CASSFYGRSGETQYF. CDR3 DNA: TGTGCCAGCAGCTTTTACGGCAGAAGTGGAGAGACCCAGTACTTC.

The chain is built from TRBV6-2 or TRBV6-3 and TRBJ2-7, with 10 bases identical to TRBD1. Judging by the DNA end, TRBJ2-5 fits better; the J call may be wrong. The CDR3 spans 16 residues. CDR1 MNHEY and CDR2 SVGEGT come from the germline V gene. CDR3: CASSTPYGQGGETQYF. In DNA, the CDR3 is TGTGCCAGCAGTACTCCTTACGGACAGGGGGGAGAGACCCAGTACTTC.

This chain joins TRBV9 and TRBJ2-2; D not resolved. CDR1 is SGDLS and CDR2 is YYNGEE in the germline V gene. V lost 4 bases to trimming and J lost 1 base, with 5 bases between them. The CDR3 covers 13 residues. Here the CDR3 DNA reads TGTGCCAGCAGCCGGCAGAACACCGGGGAGCTGTTTTTT. It is translated as CASSRQNTGELFF.

The rearrangement links TRBV4-2 to TRBJ2-7; D gene uncertain. Trimming shortened V by 3 bases and J by 0 bases, and 12 bases separated the two germline ends. The CDR3 is 15 amino acids. Germline CDR1 is LGHNA and CDR2 is YNFKEQ. For the CDR3, the DNA is TGTGCCAGCAGCCAGTTTCACTCTAGCTCCTACGAGCAGTACTTC. This gives the protein CASSQFHSSSYEQYF.

Many counts were recorded for this clonotype. This chain joins TRBV28 and TRBJ2-3, with 8 bases matching TRBD2. J gave up 0 bases and V 5 bases, and 7 bases lay outside the gene matches. Germline V gene data show CDR1 as MDHEN and CDR2 as SYDVKM. The CDR3 is 16 residues long. This CDR3 is CASSPGVAGSTDTQYF. CDR3 in DNA: TGTGCCAGCAGTCCCGGGGTAGCGGGAAGCACAGATACGCAGTATTTT. Complete variable domain (other parts from reference TRBV28 and TRBJ2-3): DVKVTQSSRYLVKRTGEKVFLECVQDMDHENMFWYRQDPGLGLRLIYFSYDVKMKEKGDIPEGYSVSREKKERFSLILESASTNQTSMYLCASSPGVAGSTDTQYFGPGTRLTVL.

This clonotype was seen a few times. The chain recombines TRBV2 with TRBJ2-3; D uncertain. CDR3 length: 14 residues. Per the germline V gene, CDR1 is SNHLY and CDR2 is FYNNEI. The germline V and J ends were trimmed by 3 bases and 1 base, with 8 bases remaining between them. The CDR3 DNA is TGTGCCAGCAGTGATGGTTTAGGCACAGATACGCAGTATTTT. Translating it yields CASSDGLGTDTQYF.